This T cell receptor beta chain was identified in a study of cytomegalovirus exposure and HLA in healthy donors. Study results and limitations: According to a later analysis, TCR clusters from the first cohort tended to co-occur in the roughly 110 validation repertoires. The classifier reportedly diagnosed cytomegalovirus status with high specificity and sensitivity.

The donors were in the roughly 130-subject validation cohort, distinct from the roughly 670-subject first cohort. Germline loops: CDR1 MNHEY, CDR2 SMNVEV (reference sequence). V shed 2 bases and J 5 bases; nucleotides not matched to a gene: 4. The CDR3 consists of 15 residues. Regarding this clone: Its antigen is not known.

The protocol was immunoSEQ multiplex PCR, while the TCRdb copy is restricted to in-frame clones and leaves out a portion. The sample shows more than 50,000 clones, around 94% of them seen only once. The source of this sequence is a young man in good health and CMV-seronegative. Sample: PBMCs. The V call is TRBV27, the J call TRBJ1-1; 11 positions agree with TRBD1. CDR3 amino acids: CASSLVGDRGTEAFF. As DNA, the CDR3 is TGTGCCAGCAGTTTAGTCGGGGACAGGGGGACTGAAGCTTTCTTT.